This T cell receptor (beta chain) was profiled in a study of CD8+ T cells in alopecia areata (dated by TCRdb to the late 2010s). Describing the broader study: Treated patients were enrolled in an open-label pilot trial of oral tofacitinib at 5 to 10 mg twice daily for moderate-to-severe alopecia areata. Clonality in the scalp was compared among normal scalp (n=4), patchy alopecia areata scalp (n=8), and alopecia totalis/universalis scalp (n=8). immunoSEQ multiplex PCR using 35 Vbeta forward primers and 13 Jbeta reverse primers was used to amplify TCRbeta CDR3 regions. The RNA source kit depended on sample type: the PAXgene miRNA kit for fixed scalp, the miRNeasy kit for PBMCs, and the RNeasy kit for mouse skin. Scalp tissue and sorted CD4+ and CD8+ peripheral blood T cells from patchy and totalis/universalis alopecia areata patients and from healthy controls were covered by human TCRbeta sequencing. Tofacitinib was administered for 6 to 18 months, and 6 months of follow-up off drug were then conducted to assess delayed response and recurrence. The study used high-throughput TCRbeta sequencing to examine T cell clonal expansion in alopecia areata, in both the C3H/HeJ mouse model and human patients. Biopsies were taken from tofacitinib-treated patients at baseline and at 4 and 24 weeks of treatment, and a later scalp biopsy was taken in several of the tofacitinib-treated patients. In treated patients, disease severity was measured using the SALT score, which gives the percentage of scalp surface area affected. Broader findings and caveats from the paper: With tofacitinib, both scalp clonality and the number of expanded CD8+ clones among the top 100 scalp clones went down significantly. Because the treated cohort was small and included a single nonresponder, larger studies are needed to assess links between baseline CD8+ expansion and response. Compared with mice, TCR sequences shared between patients were less clear, possibly partly because of HLA diversity across the patient population. Higher clonality and more expanded CD8+ clones were observed in lesional scalp than in normal scalp, particularly in alopecia totalis/universalis, a finding suggestive of antigenic drive. Scalp TCR repertoire analysis is complicated because resident alphabeta T cells in normal human skin are also sequenced, whereas mouse skin is dominated by gammadelta T cells. During tofacitinib treatment, many expanded lesional clones stuck around in both scalp and blood, and this persistence may partly explain why relapse happens after treatment is stopped.

What the time point label conveys for this sample: roughly 27 days on oral tofacitinib. The treatment or condition label corresponds to: oral pan-JAK inhibitor, 5-10 mg twice daily. From alopecia areata patients, peripheral blood was collected along with lesional scalp punch biopsies. After PBMCs were isolated by density centrifugation and stained for CD3, CD4 and CD8, a FACSAria was used to sort CD4+ and CD8+ T cells. For this chain, trimming is 6 bases at the V end and 9 bases at the J end, and the number of junction bases without a gene match is 7. Taken from the germline V gene, the CDR1 and CDR2 loops are SQVTM and ANQGSEA. Its CDR3 holds 12 amino acids, cysteine through phenylalanine. The entry retains the CDR3 DNA only, 36 bases that are in frame from base 1. This clone was found a few times. What antigen it recognizes has not been identified. Base qualities are missing; no much larger clone stands one base away.

Library method: the immunoSEQ multiplex PCR assay. RNA was extracted from all samples and reverse transcribed into cDNA, which served as template for TCR sequencing. First-strand cDNA was synthesized using SuperScript III with a 2:1 mix of oligo-dT and random hexamers. A synthetic immune receptor repertoire was used to measure amplification bias, and any remaining bias was corrected computationally. In the authors' own workflow: Raw reads were preprocessed to remove errors, and CDR3 was defined by IMGT conventions from the conserved cysteine to phenylalanine. To get clonality, Shannon entropy was normalized by log2 of the number of productive unique TCRs and the result was subtracted from 1. Whether scalp clones were CD4 or CD8 was inferred by matching scalp TCRbeta sequences against CD4 and CD8 repertoires sorted from blood. TCRdb took this table from immuneACCESS and kept in-frame rearrangements with V and J called. Such tables lack part of the clones; where checked against another copy, unresolved V genes explain under half of the gap, and the rest is unexplained. Clone size and the V and J calls come from that table; the DNA yielded D and trimming. The sample table lists about 140,000 clones, 86% of them with a count of one. Over 10% of the sample is in the top ten clones.

This material consisted of CD8+ T cells sorted from blood, taken at week 4, from a patient treated with tofacitinib. The V and J segments used are TRBV29-1 and TRBJ2-1; the junction holds 8 bases that match TRBD2. The origin of this receptor is a human donor with alopecia areata. The DNA reads TGCAGCGTAGCGGGAGAGATACTTGAGCAGTTCTTC. Its protein product is CSVAGEILEQFF.